These 11 T cell receptor beta chains were all obtained from the same sample, sequenced in a study of liver allograft versus peripheral blood T cells. Study background: Recipients' peripheral blood served as the comparator for T cell receptor repertoires in transplanted livers.

From the reads, TCRdb called clonotypes with MiXCR, one entry per CDR3 protein. The data show 7,000 to 10,000 distinct CDR3 sequences, with roughly 20% seen just once and 4.5% to 6% held by the top ten. These receptors were taken from a human patient who had a liver transplant. The graft donor may be the source of some T cells.

This clonotype was seen a handful of times. The chain recombines TRBV9 with TRBJ2-3, with D possibly TRBD2 on 7 matching bases. This CDR3 has 15 residues. Germline loops: CDR1 SGDLS, CDR2 YYNGEE. V was clipped by 0 bases and J by 2 bases, with 10 bases between them. For the CDR3, the DNA is TGTGCCAGCAGCGTAGGTGCGGGGGCCACAGATACGCAGTATTTT. Protein product: CASSVGAGATDTQYF.

The chain joins TRBV12-3 or TRBV12-4 to TRBJ2-7; a weak D match, TRBD1 (6 bases). The CDR3 runs 14 residues. Trimming shortened V by 0 bases and J by 6 bases, and 12 bases separated the two germline ends. The CDR3: CASSLARDTGEQYF. As DNA, the CDR3 is TGTGCCAGCAGTTTAGCGAGGGACACGGGCGAGCAGTACTTC.

The rearrangement links TRBV5-4 to TRBJ2-3, with a possible D match to TRBD1 (6 bases). The CDR3 is 13 amino acids. Germline V gene data show CDR1 as SGHNT and CDR2 as YYREEE (reference sequence). Trimming removed 5 bases at V and 6 bases at J, with 13 bases between. CDR3: CASSKNREDTQYF. CDR3 DNA: TGTGCCAGCAGTAAGAACAGGGAGGATACGCAGTATTTT.

The rearrangement uses TRBV20-1 and TRBJ1-5, with a possible D match to TRBD1 (5 bases). The ends were cut back, 6 bases at V and 5 bases at J, with 14 bases in the middle. Looked up from germline, CDR1 is DFQATT and CDR2 is SNEGSKA (reference sequence). CDR3 size: 13 residues. In nucleotides, the CDR3 is TGCAGTGCCATGACAGACCGAGATCAGCCCCAGCATTTT. It encodes CSAMTDRDQPQHF.

About this clonotype: A read error is possible here, since a much larger clone lies one base away. The chain combines TRBV6-5 with TRBJ2-5; tentative D call: TRBD1 (5 bases). Germline CDR1 and CDR2: MNHEY and SVGAGI. This CDR3 region has 14 residues. The CDR3 sequence: CASSYGAAQETQCF. The CDR3 bases are TGTGCCAGCAGTTACGGGGCGGCTCAAGAGACCCAGTGCTTC.

This clonotype was observed many times. The chain links TRBV18 to TRBJ1-5; D gene ambiguous. Germline CDR1 KGHSH, CDR2 LQKENI. V was trimmed by 4 bases and J by 2 bases, leaving 9 bases between them. This CDR3 comprises 14 residues. The CDR3 coding sequence is TGTGCCAGCTCACAAGGGTTGGGCAATCAGCCCCAGCATTTT. Translating it yields CASSQGLGNQPQHF.

This clonotype was picked up many times. The chain employs TRBV27 and TRBJ1-6; 11 bases agree with TRBD1. The CDR3 sequence is 18 residues long. Germline values: CDR1 MNHEY, CDR2 SMNVEV (reference sequence). The J segment lost 0 bases and the V segment lost 5 bases, leaving 6 bases of the junction unmatched. In nucleotides, the CDR3 is TGTGCCAGCAGTAGGGACAGGGGGGATACCTCCTATAATTCACCCCTCCACTTT. Translating it yields CASSRDRGDTSYNSPLHF.

This clonotype is classed as medium-sized. The genes are TRBV19 and TRBJ1-2, with 8 bases fitting TRBD1. This CDR3 comprises 14 residues. Per germline, CDR1 LNHDA and CDR2 SQIVND (reference sequence). V trimming: 4 bases; J trimming: 6 bases; junction bases outside the gene matches: 7. The CDR3 protein is CASSTIQGANGYTF. The DNA of the CDR3 is TGTGCCAGTAGTACCATCCAGGGGGCAAATGGCTACACCTTC.

The table lists this clonotype with a few counts. CDR3 loop: CASSGPRGNEQFF. CDR3 coding DNA: TGTGCCAGCAGCGGACCGAGGGGCAATGAGCAGTTCTTC. The chain has TRBV12-3 or TRBV12-4 and TRBJ2-1; the D gene could be TRBD1 or TRBD2 (5 bases each). V lost 6 bases and J lost 6, with 12 bases in between. The CDR3 loop spans 13 amino acids.

The rearrangement uses TRBV15 and TRBJ2-7; no firm D call. Trimming shortened V by 0 bases and J by 0 bases, and 12 bases separated the two germline ends. The CDR3 runs to 16 residues. Germline V gene data show CDR1 as LNHNV and CDR2 as YYDKDF (reference sequence). The CDR3 is CATSRDRAFSSYEQYF. In nucleotides, the CDR3 is TGTGCCACCAGCAGAGATCGGGCTTTTAGCTCCTACGAGCAGTACTTC. The whole variable domain, remainder taken from reference TRBV15 and TRBJ2-7, is DAMVIQNPRYQVTQFGKPVTLSCSQTLNHNVMYWYQQKSSQAPKLLFHYYDKDFNNEADTPDNFQSRRPNTSFCFLDIRSPGLGDTAMYLCATSRDRAFSSYEQYFGPGTRLTVT.

This clonotype was picked up a small number of times. The rearrangement uses TRBV28 and TRBJ2-4; no clear D. The germline V gene has CDR1 MDHEN and CDR2 SYDVKM. The CDR3 is made up of 13 amino acids. Trimming cost V 5 bases and J 3 bases, with 8 bases left between them. CDR3 amino acids: CASSAEFKNIQYF. CDR3 sequence (DNA): TGTGCCAGCAGTGCCGAATTCAAAAACATTCAGTACTTC.